These T cell receptor beta chains were read from a single sample in a study of shared clonotypes between healthy human individuals. TCRdb's table, derived via immunoSEQ multiplex PCR, lists solely in-frame clones and lacks some. The sample has 2,500,000 or so clones; around nine tenths are singletons. Input material: naive CD4+ T cells sorted from blood. All receptors come from a man aged 18 to 29 in good health. Each CDR3 is given with its conserved first and last residue. D genes are given only for firm matches. Clone size is not always given. Where it is, it says once, few, many or a class for expanded clones.

v_gene	d_gene	abundance	j_gene	CDR3aa	CDR3nt
TRBV19	TRBD2	.	TRBJ2-3	CASSPGGGPSTDTQYF	TGTGCCAGTAGTCCCGGGGGAGGGCCTAGCACAGATACGCAGTATTTT
TRBV6-1	.	.	TRBJ2-5	CASSPGTWNF	TGTGCCAGCAGTCCCGGGACATGGAACTTC
TRBV28	.	.	TRBJ1-4	CASSLQGGLFF	TGTGCCAGCAGTTTACAAGGAGGACTGTTTTTT
TRBV19	.	.	TRBJ2-2	CASSIGRAGELFF	TGTGCCAGTAGTATAGGGCGGGCCGGGGAGCTGTTTTTT
TRBV6-1	.	once	TRBJ1-4	CASSQTETLSRKLFF	TGTGCCAGCAGTCAGACGGAGACCCTTAGTAGAAAACTGTTTTTT
TRBV5-1	TRBD1	.	TRBJ1-6	CASSPEGGLSNSPLHF	TGCGCCAGCAGCCCGGAAGGGGGCTTGTCCAATTCACCCCTCCACTTT
TRBV6-1	TRBD1	.	TRBJ1-2	CASSDPGQGDYGYTF	TGTGCCAGCAGTGACCCAGGTCAGGGGGACTATGGCTACACCTTC
TRBV20-1	.	once	TRBJ2-7	CSASGPESQYF	TGCAGTGCCTCGGGACCTGAGAGTCAGTACTTC
TRBV18	.	.	TRBJ2-6	CASSPGYIVSGANVLTF	TGTGCCAGCTCACCAGGGTATATAGTCTCTGGGGCCAACGTCCTGACTTTC
TRBV7-9	TRBD1	few	TRBJ1-1	CASSLQGWSTEAFF	TGTGCCAGCAGCCTACAGGGGTGGAGCACTGAAGCTTTCTTT